This record concerns one TCR beta chain sequence. The data originate from a study of blood T cell repertoires in COVID-19. V was shortened by 4 bases and J by 2 bases, with 12 bases between the two germline ends. From germline, CDR1 is SGHTA and CDR2 FQGNSA. CDR3 length: 14 residues. How the authors handled the data: For nucleated cells, counts were estimated from reference gene primer amplification. Sequenced by immunoSEQ multiplex PCR; TCRdb stores in-frame clones only, minus some. The V and J calls and clone size are taken from that table; D and trimming were inferred from the DNA. Of under 150,000 clones in the sample, 85% were seen once.

The chain has TRBV7-2 and TRBJ2-7, with D maybe TRBD1 (5 bases). Sequenced sample: peripheral blood. The source is a woman between 35 and 50 years old with active or convalescent COVID-19. CDR3 loop: CASSSSGATYEQYF. The DNA for the CDR3 is TGTGCCAGCAGCTCTAGTGGGGCAACCTACGAGCAGTACTTC.